These 30 T cell receptor beta chains were all obtained from the same sample, sequenced in a study of cytomegalovirus exposure and HLA in healthy donors. This PCR relied on a set of 60 Vbeta primers and 13 Jbeta primers. Clones were sequenced by immunoSEQ multiplex PCR, and TCRdb holds only the in-frame ones, with some missing. This table has about 110,000 clones, around 83% appearing once. Sequenced: PBMCs. All receptors derive from a woman in her sixties in good health and CMV-seropositive.

The V gene is TRBV5-4, the J gene TRBJ1-2; D possibly corresponds to TRBD1 (6 bases). CDR3 length equals 14 residues. The V end was cut by 4 bases, the J end by 8 bases, with 18 bases between. CDR1 is SGHNT and CDR2 is YYREEE in the germline V gene (reference sequence). The CDR3 here is CASSPDLQGKGYTF. In DNA, the CDR3 is TGTGCCAGCAGCCCAGACCTACAGGGTAAGGGCTACACCTTC.

This clone was recorded once. The chain employs TRBV27 and TRBJ2-5; 7 positions match TRBD2. After removal of 2 bases from V and 1 base from J, the junction contained 13 bases not matched to a gene. The CDR3 covers 18 residues. Germline CDR1 MNHEY, CDR2 SMNVEV (reference sequence). DNA for the CDR3: TGTGCCAGCAGTTTAAGGGGTCGCGGGAGAAGTTCCCAAGAGACCCAGTACTTC. It encodes CASSLRGRGRSSQETQYF.

This chain uses TRBV6-5 with TRBJ2-3; TRBD1 aligns across 7 bases. The CDR3 length is 15 residues. Per germline, CDR1 MNHEY and CDR2 SVGAGI. J gave up 1 base and V 5 bases, and 6 bases lay outside the gene matches. The CDR3 DNA reads as TGTGCCAGCAGTCGAGGGGGCCGGGGCACAGATACGCAGTATTTT. The encoded protein is CASSRGGRGTDTQYF.

The gene calls are TRBV5-1 and TRBJ1-2; unclear D gene. The germline V gene has CDR1 SGHRS and CDR2 YFSETQ. Trimming removed 0 bases from V and 4 bases from J, with 10 bases in between. This CDR3 has 14 amino acids. The CDR3 spells CASSLGVGGYGYTF. CDR3 nucleotides: TGCGCCAGCAGCTTGGGGGTAGGAGGCTATGGCTACACCTTC.

The chain combines TRBV6-1 with TRBJ2-7, with 8 positions matching TRBD2. Trimming removed 8 bases from V and 10 bases from J; junction bases left unmatched: 10. The CDR3 has 12 amino acids. Germline V CDR1 and CDR2: MNHNS, SASEGT. CDR3 nucleotide sequence: TGTGCCAGCGCAGTGGCGGGAGGCCCCCAGTACTTC. This sequence encodes CASAVAGGPQYF.

To note about this clone: An end of the junction does not agree with germline; a read error may underlie this. The chain links TRBV28 to TRBJ1-3; 7 bases agree with TRBD1. Germline V gene lookup returns CDR1 MDHEN and CDR2 SYDVKM. This CDR3 spans 17 amino acids. The CDR3 loop is CASSSLLRDSSGNTTYF. The CDR3, as DNA: TGTGCCAGCAGTTCCCTCCTCAGGGACAGTTCTGGAAACACCACATATTTT. The variable domain in full, completed from reference TRBV28 and TRBJ1-3, reads DVKVTQSSRYLVKRTGEKVFLECVQDMDHENMFWYRQDPGLGLRLIYFSYDVKMKEKGDIPEGYSVSREKKERFSLILESASTNQTSMYLCASSSLLRDSSGNTTYFGEGSWLTVV.

The gene calls are TRBV18 and TRBJ2-1, with 9 bases fitting TRBD1. V lost 4 bases and J lost 8; bases outside the gene matches: 12. Germline assignment: CDR1 KGHSH and CDR2 LQKENI. The CDR3 loop spans 16 amino acids. CDR3 amino acids: CASSQTPGTGFHEQFF. The CDR3 DNA follows: TGTGCCAGCTCACAAACTCCGGGGACAGGGTTCCATGAGCAGTTCTTC.

This clone turned up a few times. This sequence joins TRBV12-5 and TRBJ1-1, with 8 bases identical to TRBD1. CDR1 and CDR2 (germline): LGHNT, FRNRAP. The CDR3 has 13 residues. V shed 1 base and J 6 bases; nucleotides not matched to a gene: 1. CDR3 amino acids: CASGLETGAEAFF. DNA for the CDR3: TGTGCTAGTGGTTTGGAGACAGGGGCTGAAGCTTTCTTT.

V and J are TRBV9 and TRBJ2-1; 10 positions match TRBD2. In germline, CDR1 is SGDLS, CDR2 YYNGEE. The CDR3 has 15 amino acids. With 1 base clipped from V and 10 bases from J, the junction kept 8 bases outside the gene matches. The CDR3 DNA is TGTGCCAGCAGCGTATTGGCTAGCGGGAGATCGGAGCAGTTCTTC. Translated: CASSVLASGRSEQFF.

The genes are TRBV5-4 and TRBJ2-7; maybe TRBD2 (6 bases). Trimming stripped 0 bases from V and 6 bases from J, with 7 bases between. Germline assignment: CDR1 SGHNT and CDR2 YYREEE (reference sequence). This CDR3 has 12 residues. This chain's CDR3 is CASSLDSGEQYF. The CDR3 DNA is TGTGCCAGCAGCTTGGATAGCGGCGAGCAGTACTTC.

This rearrangement joins TRBV28 to TRBJ2-1; 11 bases agree with TRBD2. V lost 5 bases to trimming and J lost 0 bases; unmatched junction nucleotides: 9. Germline loops: CDR1 MDHEN, CDR2 SYDVKM. The CDR3 is 18 residues long. The CDR3 bases are TGTGCCAGCAGTAACCCGGGACTAGCGGACCCCTCCTACAATGAGCAGTTCTTC. This sequence encodes CASSNPGLADPSYNEQFF.

This chain joins TRBV4-2 and TRBJ1-4; TRBD1 matches 7 bases. The V and J ends lost 0 bases and 4 bases, in that order; junction bases with no gene match: 5. Germline V gene lookup returns CDR1 LGHNA and CDR2 YNFKEQ. CDR3 length: 16 residues. CDR3 DNA sequence: TGTGCCAGCAGCCAAGATTGGGACAGCCATAATGAAAAACTGTTTTTT. Protein product: CASSQDWDSHNEKLFF.

The chain is built from TRBV5-4 and TRBJ2-3, with 9 bases matching TRBD1. The CDR3 has 17 residues. The J segment lost 1 base and the V segment lost 0 bases, leaving 6 bases of the junction unmatched. Germline values: CDR1 SGHNT, CDR2 YYREEE (reference sequence). The CDR3 nucleotides are TGTGCCAGCAGCTTGGGGGTGGGGGACAGGGGCACAGATACGCAGTATTTT. Translated, it gives CASSLGVGDRGTDTQYF.

The V call is TRBV27, the J call TRBJ2-1; no reliable D call. Trimming took 3 bases from V and 7 from J, leaving 10 bases between them. Germline assignment: CDR1 MNHEY and CDR2 SMNVEV (reference sequence). There are 13 residues in the CDR3. Here the CDR3 DNA reads TGTGCCAGCAGTTTTTCCTCGCGGAATGAGCAGTTCTTC. It is translated as CASSFSSRNEQFF.

This clone came up once. The chain couples TRBV18 to TRBJ2-1, with D possibly matching TRBD2 (5 bases). V was shortened by 2 bases and J by 8 bases, with 16 bases between the two germline ends. This CDR3 is 15 amino acids long. Germline V gene data show CDR1 as KGHSH and CDR2 as LQKENI. Here the CDR3 reads CASSPFVGGPDEQFF. The CDR3 DNA reads TGTGCCAGCTCACCATTCGTAGGAGGTCCCGATGAGCAGTTCTTC.

The chain joins TRBV28 to TRBJ1-2, with 9 bases identical to TRBD1. The CDR3 runs to 17 residues. Per the germline V gene, CDR1 is MDHEN and CDR2 is SYDVKM. Trimming removed 5 bases from V and 2 bases from J; junction bases left unmatched: 12. The CDR3 loop is CASSPRGPGQGNYGYTF. Here the CDR3 DNA reads TGTGCCAGCAGTCCTAGGGGCCCGGGACAGGGAAACTATGGCTACACCTTC.

This sequence joins TRBV2 and TRBJ2-7; TRBD2 matches at 16 bases. Germline CDR1 is SNHLY and CDR2 is FYNNEI. The trim removed 6 bases at V and 8 bases at J, leaving 7 bases unmatched. The CDR3 spans 15 residues. Here the CDR3 DNA reads TGTGCCAGCAGGCCGGGACTAGCGGGAGGGTACCAGCAGTACTTC. This encodes CASRPGLAGGYQQYF.

This chain connects TRBV2 to TRBJ2-1; TRBD1 matches 8 bases. This CDR3 is built from 15 residues. Germline lookup yields CDR1 SNHLY and CDR2 FYNNEI. The trim removed 4 bases at V and 0 bases at J, leaving 2 bases unmatched. CDR3 DNA: TGTGCCAGCAGTGGACAGGGGAGCTCCTACAATGAGCAGTTCTTC. This encodes CASSGQGSSYNEQFF.

The chain is built from TRBV7-8 and TRBJ1-1; the D gene is possibly TRBD1 (6 bases). Trimming took 3 bases from V and 0 from J, leaving 8 bases between them. The germline V gene has CDR1 SGHVS and CDR2 FQNEAQ. This CDR3 spans 14 amino acids. CDR3 loop: CASSLGHMNTEAFF. CDR3 in DNA: TGTGCCAGCAGCTTGGGACATATGAACACTGAAGCTTTCTTT.

V gene TRBV7-2 combines with J gene TRBJ2-3; 7 positions agree with TRBD2. Trimming removed 4 bases from V and 0 bases from J; junction bases left unmatched: 7. CDR3 length: 16 amino acids. From germline, CDR1 is SGHTA and CDR2 FQGNSA. For the CDR3, the DNA is TGTGCCAGCAGCTCATCGGGCGGGAGTAGCACAGATACGCAGTATTTT. It specifies CASSSSGGSSTDTQYF.

The rearrangement uses TRBV5-8 and TRBJ2-3; possibly TRBD1 for D (6 bases). CDR1 is SGHTS, CDR2 YDEGEE, per germline. The CDR3 consists of 15 residues. Trimming left V 0 bases short and J 2 bases short, with 10 bases between. The CDR3 nucleotides read TGTGCCAGCAGCTTGGCCGACAGGTACACAGATACGCAGTATTTT. Translating it yields CASSLADRYTDTQYF.

This rearrangement joins TRBV7-7 to TRBJ2-1; a possible D gene is TRBD2 (6 bases). The CDR3 covers 15 residues. Germline V gene sequence: CDR1 SSHAT, CDR2 FNYEAQ (reference sequence). V was shortened by 8 bases and J by 3 bases, with 17 bases between the two germline ends. CDR3 protein: CASSRDGRNYNEQFF. In nucleotides, the CDR3 is TGTGCCAGCTCGAGAGACGGGAGAAACTACAATGAGCAGTTCTTC.

The chain has TRBV6-5 and TRBJ1-2, with a possible D match to TRBD1 (5 bases). The CDR3 has 12 residues. V lost 5 bases to trimming and J lost 8 bases, with 12 bases between them. The germline V gene has CDR1 MNHEY and CDR2 SVGAGI. CDR3 protein: CASSNWDSGYTF. The CDR3 nucleotides are TGTGCCAGCAGTAATTGGGACTCGGGCTACACCTTC.

This chain uses TRBV2 with TRBJ2-1, with 13 positions matching TRBD2. Germline trimming cut 8 bases from V and 7 bases from J; bases unmatched to any gene: 14. The CDR3 covers 17 residues. CDR1 and CDR2 from the germline V gene are SNHLY and FYNNEI. CDR3: CASVRDRELAGGNEQFF. CDR3 nucleotide sequence: TGTGCCAGCGTCCGGGACAGGGAACTAGCGGGAGGGAATGAGCAGTTCTTC.

This clone has a handful of counts. The chain recombines TRBV2 with TRBJ2-1; 7 bases align to TRBD2. The CDR3 sequence is 13 residues long. J lost 5 bases, V lost 9 bases, and 7 bases had no gene match. In germline, CDR1 is SNHLY, CDR2 FYNNEI. CDR3 loop: CASSGWEDNEQFF. The CDR3 DNA reads TGTGCCAGTAGCGGGTGGGAGGACAATGAGCAGTTCTTC.

The V and J genes are TRBV7-2 and TRBJ2-2; 7 bases agree with TRBD2. Germline values: CDR1 SGHTA, CDR2 FQGNSA. The CDR3 is 17 amino acids. V shed 6 bases, J shed 5 bases, and the junction held 15 bases outside the gene matches. The DNA of the CDR3 is TGTGCCAGCAGGAGAGGTCCCAGCGGGAAGGGTACCGGGGAGCTGTTTTTT. Amino acids: CASRRGPSGKGTGELFF.

This chain connects TRBV28 to TRBJ1-4, with 7 bases that match TRBD1. With V trimmed by 3 bases and J by 4 bases, 2 bases remained unmatched. CDR3 length: 14 amino acids. Germline V gene lookup returns CDR1 MDHEN and CDR2 SYDVKM. The CDR3 coding sequence is TGTGCCAGCAGTTTGCGGGACAGTAATGAAAAACTGTTTTTT. Its protein product is CASSLRDSNEKLFF.

The rearrangement uses TRBV5-4 and TRBJ2-2; D remains ambiguous. The CDR3 has 14 residues. Trimming shortened V by 0 bases and J by 3 bases, and 6 bases separated the two germline ends. Germline V gives CDR1 SGHNT, CDR2 YYREEE (reference sequence). The CDR3, as DNA: TGTGCCAGCAGCTTGGAGAGTTACACCGGGGAGCTGTTTTTT. It translates to CASSLESYTGELFF.

This chain links TRBV19 with TRBJ2-2; TRBD1 aligns across 9 bases. Trimming cost V 4 bases and J 4 bases; bases outside gene matches: 1. This CDR3 has 14 residues. Germline-derived CDR1 and CDR2 are LNHDA and SQIVND (reference sequence). CDR3 DNA sequence: TGTGCCAGTAGTAGACAGGGGGGCACCGGGGAGCTGTTTTTT. It specifies CASSRQGGTGELFF.

The chain couples TRBV13 to TRBJ2-5; TRBD2 matches at 8 bases. The V and J ends lost 4 bases and 0 bases, in that order; junction bases with no gene match: 13. The V gene's germline CDR1 is PRHDT and CDR2 FYEKMQ (reference sequence). This CDR3 has 18 residues. The CDR3 DNA sequence: TGTGCCAGCAGCTCCTTTCGGGTGGCGGGAGGCCACCAAGAGACCCAGTACTTC. It is translated as CASSSFRVAGGHQETQYF.